The present T cell receptor beta chain was sequenced within a study of regulatory T cells in long-lasting Graves disease. For the study at large: The criterion for persistent Graves' disease was over 5 years of antithyroid drugs with positive TSH receptor antibodies.

Construction of the TCR beta libraries employed iRepertoire HTBI primers in conjunction with Arm-PCR of CDR3 regions. MiXCR, run by TCRdb on the multiplex PCR reads, gives a single entry per CDR3 protein. The sample lists 600,000 to 850,000 distinct CDR3 sequences; roughly 30% were seen once. The time point is: persistent/refractory GD, antithyroid drugs over 5 years with positive TRAb. Construction of the TCR library relied on RNA isolated from PBMCs. This CDR3 contains 14 residues. Germline V CDR1 and CDR2: DFQATT, SNEGSKA (reference sequence). Deletions cut 6 bases from V and 0 bases from J, with 12 bases between. As to this clonotype: What it binds is not known.

The study, taken as a whole, reports: Thyroid tissue went unstudied; only peripheral blood was examined. Newly diagnosed patients had higher TCR diversity than persistent Graves' patients did.

The V and J genes are TRBV20-1 and TRBJ2-4; D remains ambiguous. This clonotype was sampled from a female donor with Graves disease. The sample was peripheral blood mononuclear cells (PBMCs), taken when the disease was refractory, from a patient treated with antithyroid drugs. CDR3: CSASTTVAKNIQYF. CDR3 coding DNA: TGCAGTGCCTCCACGACGGTAGCCAAAAACATTCAGTACTTC.